These T cell receptor beta chains were read from a single sample in a study of T cells expressing NK-cell markers. TCRdb processed the 5' RACE reads again and assigns one entry to each CDR3 protein, with no DNA. The sample is made up of about 110,000 distinct CDR3 sequences, and the top ten hold 15% to 20% of it. Input material: blood T cells: a sorted CD56 or NKG2C T cell subset, CD4+ or CD8+ T cells, or bulk PBMC T cells (not recorded which). The receptors come from a woman between 18 and 75 years old in good health. Both conserved end residues are part of each CDR3.

J gene | V gene | CDR3 length | CDR3 protein
TRBJ2-5 | TRBV7-7 | 14 | CASIPSGRQETQYF
TRBJ2-1 | TRBV12-3/TRBV12-4 | 17 | CASSPGLAGTSYNEQFF
TRBJ2-1 | TRBV7-9 | 16 | CASSFPGFEAVNAEFF
TRBJ2-7 | TRBV29-1 | 13 | CSVVDHVLYEQYF
TRBJ2-2 | TRBV19 | 13 | CASIWGATGELFF
TRBJ1-1 | TRBV19 | 14 | CASSIRGQHTEAFF
TRBJ2-1 | TRBV20-1 | 13 | CSARVGLADEQFF
TRBJ2-1 | TRBV5-4 | 15 | CASSPEAGGPDEQFF
TRBJ2-3 | TRBV5-1 | 17 | CASSSLGQKIPTDTQYF
TRBJ2-1 | TRBV5-1 | 13 | CASSLRQGGEQFF
TRBJ1-4 | TRBV28 | 14 | CASLPVSTNEKLFF
TRBJ2-1 | TRBV5-1 | 14 | CASSLAVGNNEQFF
TRBJ1-1 | TRBV20-1 | 15 | CSARDLGLENTEAFF
TRBJ2-3 | TRBV19 | 15 | CASTLAGGRLDTQYF
TRBJ2-7 | TRBV29-1 | 12 | CSVEGGTNEQYF
TRBJ2-3 | TRBV19 | 14 | CARLAGRLADTQYF
TRBJ2-1 | TRBV12-3/TRBV12-4 | 18 | CASSLGPLAGVRYNEQFF
TRBJ2-5 | TRBV5-5 | 14 | CASSWGAGIETQYF
TRBJ1-1 | TRBV5-1 | 16 | CASSLVAVASQTEAFF
TRBJ2-3 | TRBV10-2 | 15 | CASSPITGEQDTQYF
TRBJ2-2 | TRBV19 | 16 | CASSIGQGENTGELFF
TRBJ2-1 | TRBV6-1 | 16 | CASSKWTGDSYNEQFF
TRBJ1-5 | TRBV25-1 | 11 | CAAGPAGPQHF
TRBJ1-2 | TRBV7-8 | 15 | CASSLAYDRRGGYTF
TRBJ2-1 | TRBV7-3 | 15 | CASSPSSGSRNEQFF
TRBJ1-4 | TRBV7-9 | 16 | CASRGDRPPWGEKLFF
TRBJ1-4 | TRBV12-3/TRBV12-4 | 14 | CASTTGTGREELFF
TRBJ1-5 | TRBV10-2 | 13 | CASSDSLRQPQHF
TRBJ2-3 | TRBV7-8 | 17 | CASSLALAGTSTDTQYF
TRBJ2-3 | TRBV6-2/TRBV6-3 | 14 | CASTPAGGTDTQYF
TRBJ1-1 | TRBV12-3/TRBV12-4 | 13 | CASNEGRLTEAFF
TRBJ2-5 | TRBV6-1 | 14 | CASSPAGGRETQYF
TRBJ2-5 | TRBV7-9 | 11 | CASSVEETQYF
TRBJ1-6 | TRBV5-1 | 17 | CASSPGQSFSYNSPLHF
TRBJ2-3 | TRBV7-3 | 15 | CASSYLAGGTDTQYF